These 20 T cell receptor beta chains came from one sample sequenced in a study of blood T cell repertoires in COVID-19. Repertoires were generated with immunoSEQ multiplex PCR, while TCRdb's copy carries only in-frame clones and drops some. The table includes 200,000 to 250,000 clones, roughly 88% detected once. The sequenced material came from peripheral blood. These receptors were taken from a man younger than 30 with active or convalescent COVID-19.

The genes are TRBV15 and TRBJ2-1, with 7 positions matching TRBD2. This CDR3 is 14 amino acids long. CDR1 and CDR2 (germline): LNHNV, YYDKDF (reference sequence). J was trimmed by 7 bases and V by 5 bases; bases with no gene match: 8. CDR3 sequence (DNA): TGTGCCACCAGCGGGTCTAGCGGTGGGAATGAGCAGTTCTTC. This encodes CATSGSSGGNEQFF.

The DNA of the CDR3 is TGCAGCGTTGAAGGGGACAGGGAATATGGCTACACCTTC. Its translation is CSVEGDREYGYTF. V gene TRBV29-1 combines with J gene TRBJ1-2, with 9 positions matching TRBD1. This CDR3 has 13 amino acids. V was clipped by 1 base and J by 5 bases; unmatched bases: 2. Germline V gene lookup returns CDR1 SQVTM and CDR2 ANQGSEA.

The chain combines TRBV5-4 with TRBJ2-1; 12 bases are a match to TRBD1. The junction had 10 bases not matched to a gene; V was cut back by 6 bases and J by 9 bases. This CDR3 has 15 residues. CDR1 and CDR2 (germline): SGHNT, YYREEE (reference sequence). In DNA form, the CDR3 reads TGTGCCAGCACTCGGCGGGACAGGGGGCCTACTGAGCAGTTCTTC. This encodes CASTRRDRGPTEQFF.

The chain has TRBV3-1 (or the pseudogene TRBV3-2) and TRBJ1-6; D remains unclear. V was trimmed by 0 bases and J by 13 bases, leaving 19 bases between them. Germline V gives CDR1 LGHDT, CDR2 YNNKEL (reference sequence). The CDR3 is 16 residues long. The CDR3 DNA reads TGTGCCAGCAGCCAAGACCACCAGCCGGGAATTCACCCCCTCCACTTT. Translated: CASSQDHQPGIHPLHF.

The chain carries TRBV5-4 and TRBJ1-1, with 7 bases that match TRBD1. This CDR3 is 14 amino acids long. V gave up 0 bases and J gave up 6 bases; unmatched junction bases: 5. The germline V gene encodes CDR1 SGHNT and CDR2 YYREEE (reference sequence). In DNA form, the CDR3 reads TGTGCCAGCAGCTTGGTAGCCGGGACAGCTGAAGCTTTCTTT. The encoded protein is CASSLVAGTAEAFF. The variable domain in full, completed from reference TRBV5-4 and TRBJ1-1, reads ETGVTQSPTHLIKTRGQQVTLRCSSQSGHNTVSWYQQALGQGPQFIFQYYREEENGRGNFPPRFSGLQFPNYSSELNVNALELDDSALYLCASSLVAGTAEAFFGQGTRLTVV.

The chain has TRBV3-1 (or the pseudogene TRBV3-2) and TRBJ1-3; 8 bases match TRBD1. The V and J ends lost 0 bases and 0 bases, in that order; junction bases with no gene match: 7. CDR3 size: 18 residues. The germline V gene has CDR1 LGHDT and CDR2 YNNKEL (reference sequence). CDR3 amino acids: CASSQDVGQGPSGNTIYF. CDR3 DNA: TGTGCCAGCAGCCAAGATGTAGGACAGGGACCCTCTGGAAACACCATATATTTT.

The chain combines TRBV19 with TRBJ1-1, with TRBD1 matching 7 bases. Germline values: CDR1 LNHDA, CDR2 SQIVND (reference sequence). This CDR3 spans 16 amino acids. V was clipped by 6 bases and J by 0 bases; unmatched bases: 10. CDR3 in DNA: TGTGCCAGTAGCACAGGGGCTTTGATGATGAACACTGAAGCTTTCTTT. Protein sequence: CASSTGALMMNTEAFF.

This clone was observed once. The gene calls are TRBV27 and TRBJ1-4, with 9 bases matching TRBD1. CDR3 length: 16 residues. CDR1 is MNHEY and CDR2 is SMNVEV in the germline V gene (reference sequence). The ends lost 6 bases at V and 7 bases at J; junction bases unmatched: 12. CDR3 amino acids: CASSLGYRDRAEKLFF. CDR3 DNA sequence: TGTGCCAGCAGCCTGGGGTACCGGGACAGGGCTGAAAAACTGTTTTTT.

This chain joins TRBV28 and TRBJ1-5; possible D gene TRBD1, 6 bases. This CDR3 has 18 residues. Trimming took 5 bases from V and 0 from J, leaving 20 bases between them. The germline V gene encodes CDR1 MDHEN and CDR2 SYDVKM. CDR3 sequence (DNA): TGTGCCAGCAGTACCCCCTCGGGGGGGCCTTATAGCAATCAGCCCCAGCATTTT. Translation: CASSTPSGGPYSNQPQHF. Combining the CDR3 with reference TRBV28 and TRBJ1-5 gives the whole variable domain DVKVTQSSRYLVKRTGEKVFLECVQDMDHENMFWYRQDPGLGLRLIYFSYDVKMKEKGDIPEGYSVSREKKERFSLILESASTNQTSMYLCASSTPSGGPYSNQPQHFGDGTRLSIL.

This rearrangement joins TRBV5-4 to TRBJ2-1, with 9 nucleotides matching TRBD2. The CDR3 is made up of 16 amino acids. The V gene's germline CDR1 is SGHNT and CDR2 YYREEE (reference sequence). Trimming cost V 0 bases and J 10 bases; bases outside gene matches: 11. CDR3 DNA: TGTGCCAGCAGCTTGGGCCCTGCGGGAGGGCCGTCCGAGCAGTTCTTC. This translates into CASSLGPAGGPSEQFF.

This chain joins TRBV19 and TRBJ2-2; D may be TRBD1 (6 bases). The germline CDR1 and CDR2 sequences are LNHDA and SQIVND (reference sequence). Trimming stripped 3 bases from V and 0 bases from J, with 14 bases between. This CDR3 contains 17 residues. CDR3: CASSILLGAPNTGELFF. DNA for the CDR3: TGTGCCAGTAGTATTTTGTTGGGGGCACCGAACACCGGGGAGCTGTTTTTT. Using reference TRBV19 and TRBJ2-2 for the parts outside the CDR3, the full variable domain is DGGITQSPKYLFRKEGQNVTLSCEQNLNHDAMYWYRQDPGQGLRLIYYSQIVNDFQKGDIAEGYSVSREKKESFPLTVTSAQKNPTAFYLCASSILLGAPNTGELFFGEGSRLTVL.

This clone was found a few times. The chain's CDR3 is CASGVERQPQHF. The CDR3 nucleotides read TGCGCCAGCGGAGTAGAGCGACAGCCCCAGCATTTT. This chain links TRBV10-1 with TRBJ1-5; D not resolved. The CDR3 covers 12 residues. Germline V gene sequence: CDR1 WNHNN, CDR2 SYGVQD (reference sequence). V dropped 8 bases and J dropped 7 bases, with 12 bases sitting between them.

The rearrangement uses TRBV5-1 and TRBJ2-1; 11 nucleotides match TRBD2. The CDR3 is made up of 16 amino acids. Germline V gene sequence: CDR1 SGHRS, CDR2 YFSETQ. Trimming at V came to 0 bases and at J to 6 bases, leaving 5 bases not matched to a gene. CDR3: CASSLGLAGNINEQFF. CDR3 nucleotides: TGCGCCAGCAGCTTGGGACTAGCGGGAAATATCAATGAGCAGTTCTTC.

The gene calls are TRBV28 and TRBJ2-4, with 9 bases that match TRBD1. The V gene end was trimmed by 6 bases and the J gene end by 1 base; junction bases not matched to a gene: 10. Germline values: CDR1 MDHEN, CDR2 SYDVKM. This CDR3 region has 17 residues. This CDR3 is CASSPPLQGAAKNIQYF. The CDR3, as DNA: TGTGCCAGCAGCCCGCCCTTACAGGGGGCGGCCAAAAACATTCAGTACTTC.

CDR3 in amino acids: CASSRRQANTEAFF. The CDR3 region has the DNA TGTGCCAGCAGCAGACGACAGGCGAACACTGAAGCTTTCTTT. The chain couples TRBV6-5 to TRBJ1-1; possibly TRBD1 for D (6 bases). CDR3 length: 14 residues. V lost 6 bases and J lost 1, with 12 bases in between. The germline V gene has CDR1 MNHEY and CDR2 SVGAGI.

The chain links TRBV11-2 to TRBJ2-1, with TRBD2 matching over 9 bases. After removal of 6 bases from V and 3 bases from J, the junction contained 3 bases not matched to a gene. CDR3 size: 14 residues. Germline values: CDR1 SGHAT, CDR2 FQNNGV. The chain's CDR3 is CASRQAGGYNEQFF. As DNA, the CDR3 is TGTGCCAGCAGACAAGCGGGAGGCTACAATGAGCAGTTCTTC. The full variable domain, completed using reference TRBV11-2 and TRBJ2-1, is EAGVAQSPRYKIIEKRQSVAFWCNPISGHATLYWYQQILGQGPKLLIQFQNNGVVDDSQLPKDRFSAERLKGVDSTLKIQPAKLEDSAVYLCASRQAGGYNEQFFGPGTRLTVL.

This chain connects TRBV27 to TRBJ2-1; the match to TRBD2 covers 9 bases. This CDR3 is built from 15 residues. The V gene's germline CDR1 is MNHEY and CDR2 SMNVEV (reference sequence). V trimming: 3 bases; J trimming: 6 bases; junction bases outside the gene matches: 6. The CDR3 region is CASSFGGRASNEQFF. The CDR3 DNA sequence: TGTGCCAGCAGTTTCGGCGGGAGGGCCTCCAATGAGCAGTTCTTC.

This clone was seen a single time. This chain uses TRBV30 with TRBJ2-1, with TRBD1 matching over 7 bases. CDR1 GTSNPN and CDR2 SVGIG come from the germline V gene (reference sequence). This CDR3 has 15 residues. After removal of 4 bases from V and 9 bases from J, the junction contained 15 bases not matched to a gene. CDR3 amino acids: CAWTPSVTGRSEQFF. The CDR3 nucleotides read TGTGCCTGGACCCCATCGGTGACAGGGCGAAGTGAGCAGTTCTTC.

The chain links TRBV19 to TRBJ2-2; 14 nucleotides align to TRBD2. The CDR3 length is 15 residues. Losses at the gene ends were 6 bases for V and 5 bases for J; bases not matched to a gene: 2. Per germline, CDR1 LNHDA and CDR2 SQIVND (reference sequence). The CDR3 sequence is CASSGLAGGTGELFF. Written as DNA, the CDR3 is TGTGCCAGTAGCGGACTAGCGGGGGGTACCGGGGAGCTGTTTTTT.

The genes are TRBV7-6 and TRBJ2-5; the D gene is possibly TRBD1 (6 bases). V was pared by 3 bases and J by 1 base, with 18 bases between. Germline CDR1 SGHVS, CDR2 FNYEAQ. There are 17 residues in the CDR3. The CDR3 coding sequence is TGTGCCAGCAGCTTTGACTACGGGACACCTACCCAAGAGACCCAGTACTTC. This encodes CASSFDYGTPTQETQYF.